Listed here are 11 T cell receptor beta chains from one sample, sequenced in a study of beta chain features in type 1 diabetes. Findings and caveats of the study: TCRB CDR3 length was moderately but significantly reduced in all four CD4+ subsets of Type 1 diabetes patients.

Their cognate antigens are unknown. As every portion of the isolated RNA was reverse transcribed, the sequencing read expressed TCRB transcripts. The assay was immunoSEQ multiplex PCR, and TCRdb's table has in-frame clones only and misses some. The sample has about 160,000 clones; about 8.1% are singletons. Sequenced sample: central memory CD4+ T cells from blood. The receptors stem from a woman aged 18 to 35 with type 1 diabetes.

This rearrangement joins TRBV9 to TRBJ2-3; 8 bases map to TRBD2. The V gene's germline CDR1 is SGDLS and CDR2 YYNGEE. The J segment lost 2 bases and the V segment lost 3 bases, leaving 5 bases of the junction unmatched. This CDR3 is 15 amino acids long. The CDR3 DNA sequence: TGTGCCAGCAGCGCCGCGGGGGGTTACACAGATACGCAGTATTTT. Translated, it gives CASSAAGGYTDTQYF.

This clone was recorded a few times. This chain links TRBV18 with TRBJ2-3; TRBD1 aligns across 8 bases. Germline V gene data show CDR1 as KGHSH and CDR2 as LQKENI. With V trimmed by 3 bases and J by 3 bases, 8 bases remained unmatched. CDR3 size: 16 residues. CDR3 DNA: TGTGCCAGCTCACCCCGACAGGGGAGCCGGACAGATACGCAGTATTTT. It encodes CASSPRQGSRTDTQYF.

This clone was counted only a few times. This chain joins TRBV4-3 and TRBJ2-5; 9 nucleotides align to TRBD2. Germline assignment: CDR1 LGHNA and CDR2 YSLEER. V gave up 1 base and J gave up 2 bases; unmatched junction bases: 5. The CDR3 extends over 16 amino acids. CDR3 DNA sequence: TGCGCCAGCAGCCAAGGACTAGCGGACGGGCAAGAGACCCAGTACTTC. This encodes CASSQGLADGQETQYF.

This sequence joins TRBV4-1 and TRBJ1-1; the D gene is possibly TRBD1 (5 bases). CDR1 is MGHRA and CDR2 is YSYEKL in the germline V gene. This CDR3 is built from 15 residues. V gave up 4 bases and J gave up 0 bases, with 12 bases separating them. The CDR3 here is CASSPAGQLNTEAFF. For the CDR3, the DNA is TGCGCCAGCAGCCCAGCAGGGCAATTGAACACTGAAGCTTTCTTT.

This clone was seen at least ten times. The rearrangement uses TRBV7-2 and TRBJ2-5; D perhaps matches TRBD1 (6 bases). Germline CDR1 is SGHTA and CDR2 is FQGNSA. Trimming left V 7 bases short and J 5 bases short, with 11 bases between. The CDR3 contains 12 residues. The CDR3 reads CASTGQRETQYF. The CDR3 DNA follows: TGTGCCAGCACCGGACAGCGGGAGACCCAGTACTTC. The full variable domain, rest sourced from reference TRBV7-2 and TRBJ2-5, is GAGVSQSPSNKVTEKGKDVELRCDPISGHTALYWYRQSLGQGLEFLIYFQGNSAPDKSGLPSDRFSAERTGGSVSTLTIQRTQQEDSAVYLCASTGQRETQYFGPGTRLLVL.

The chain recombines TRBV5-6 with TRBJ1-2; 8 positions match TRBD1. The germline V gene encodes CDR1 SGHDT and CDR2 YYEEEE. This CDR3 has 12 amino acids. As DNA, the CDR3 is TGTGTTGTCGGGACAGGACAAGGCGGCTACACCTTC. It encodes CVVGTGQGGYTF.

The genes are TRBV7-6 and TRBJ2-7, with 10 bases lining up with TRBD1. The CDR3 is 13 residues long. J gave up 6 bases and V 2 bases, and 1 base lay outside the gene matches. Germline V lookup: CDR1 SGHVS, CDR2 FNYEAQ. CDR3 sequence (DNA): TGTGCCAGCAGCTTAAGGGACAGGGGCGAGCAGTACTTC. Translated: CASSLRDRGEQYF.

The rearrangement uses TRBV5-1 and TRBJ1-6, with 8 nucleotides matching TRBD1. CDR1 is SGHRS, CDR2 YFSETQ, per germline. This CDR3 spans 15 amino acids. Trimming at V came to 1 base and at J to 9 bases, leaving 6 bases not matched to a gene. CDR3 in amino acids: CASSLSSGQGSPLHF. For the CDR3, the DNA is TGCGCCAGCAGCTTGAGCTCCGGACAGGGTTCACCCCTCCACTTT.

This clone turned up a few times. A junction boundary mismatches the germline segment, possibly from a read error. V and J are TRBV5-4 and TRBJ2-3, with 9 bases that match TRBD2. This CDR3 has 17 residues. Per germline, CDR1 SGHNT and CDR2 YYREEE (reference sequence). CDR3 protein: CASSQDASGGFSDTQYF. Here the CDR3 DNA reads TGCGCCAGCAGCCAAGATGCCAGCGGGGGGTTCTCGGATACGCAGTATTTT.

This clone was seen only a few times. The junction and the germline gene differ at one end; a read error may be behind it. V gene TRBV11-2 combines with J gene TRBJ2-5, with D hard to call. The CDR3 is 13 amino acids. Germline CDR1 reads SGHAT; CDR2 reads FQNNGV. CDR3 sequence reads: CASSLDEQVTQYF. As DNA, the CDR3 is TGTGCCAGCAGCTTAGACGAACAAGTGACCCAGTACTTC.

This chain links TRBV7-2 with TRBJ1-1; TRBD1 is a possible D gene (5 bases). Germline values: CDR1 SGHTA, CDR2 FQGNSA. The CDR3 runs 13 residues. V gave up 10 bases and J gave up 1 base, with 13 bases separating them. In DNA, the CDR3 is TGTGCCATAAACGGGCAGGGGAACACTGAAGCTTTCTTT. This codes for CAINGQGNTEAFF.